The TCR beta chain under discussion was sequenced for a study of blood T cell repertoires in COVID-19. The method was immunoSEQ multiplex PCR; TCRdb's version includes in-frame clones alone and lacks a portion of them. The sample shows roughly 120,000 clones, about 88% of them seen only once. The CDR3 is 21 amino acids. Germline CDR1 SGHTA, CDR2 FQGTGA. V was clipped by 0 bases and J by 4 bases; unmatched bases: 21. The source of this sequence is a man in his forties or fifties with acute or convalescent COVID-19. The chain joins TRBV7-3 to TRBJ1-2; 9 positions agree with TRBD1. Sequencing was done on a sample of peripheral blood. This CDR3 reads CASSLTNPDSLQGAKSYGYTF. The CDR3 nucleotides read TGTGCCAGCAGCTTAACTAACCCTGATTCCCTACAGGGGGCAAAGAGCTATGGCTACACCTTC.